The rows below give T cell receptor beta chains drawn from one sample of a study of T cells in Graves' hyperthyroidism and ophthalmopathy. From the multiplex PCR reads, TCRdb called clonotypes with MiXCR, one entry per CDR3 protein. The table has under 400,000 distinct CDR3 sequences, about a sixth seen once. The material sequenced was blood. These receptor sequences come from a woman younger than 35 with Graves' hyperthyroidism that later progressed to Graves' ophthalmopathy. CDR3s include the opening cysteine and the closing phenylalanine or tryptophan. Fields, in order: D gene, V gene, J gene, clone size, CDR3 DNA, CDR3 protein. D genes are given only for firm matches. Rows give clone size only sometimes, using once, few, many, or a class for an expanded clone.

.	TRBV7-9	TRBJ2-1	.	TGTGCCAGCAGCTTATCCCCGGGACTCCATCAGTTCTTC	CASSLSPGLHQFF
TRBD1	TRBV20-1	TRBJ1-5	.	TGCAGTGCTAGGGACAGGGAGGATCAGCCCCAGCATTTT	CSARDREDQPQHF
TRBD2	TRBV20-1	TRBJ2-5	many	TGCAGTGCTTCGACAATTAGCGGGCTTCAGGAGACCCAGTACTTC	CSASTISGLQETQYF
TRBD2	TRBV7-3	TRBJ2-1	many	TGTGCCAGCAGCTCAGCGTCGCCCGGGACTAGCGGCACTCATGAGCAGTTCTTC	CASSSASPGTSGTHEQFF
.	TRBV12-3/TRBV12-4	TRBJ1-5	many	TGTGCCAGCAGCTTGAGCGATCAGCCCCAGCATTTT	CASSLSDQPQHF
TRBD2	TRBV30	TRBJ2-5	many	TGTGCCTGGAGTGGAACCGGGACTAGCGGGAGTCGGGCCCAGTACTTC	CAWSGTGTSGSRAQYF
.	TRBV6-6	TRBJ1-1	many	TGTGCCAGCAGTTACTCGGCGAGTCTGTTGAACACTGAAGCTTTCTTT	CASSYSASLLNTEAFF
TRBD2	TRBV24-1	TRBJ2-5	few	TGTGCCACCAGTGATTTGAGGGCGGGAGAAGAGACCCAGTACTTC	CATSDLRAGEETQYF
TRBD2	TRBV7-6	TRBJ2-1	many	TGTGCCAGCAGCCTTGGCGTTAGCGGGAACCCGTACAATGAGCAGTTCTTC	CASSLGVSGNPYNEQFF
.	TRBV2	TRBJ2-1	.	TGTGCCAGCAGTTTTGGACCCTACGAGCAGTTCTTC	CASSFGPYEQFF
TRBD2	TRBV19	TRBJ2-2	.	TGTGCCAGTAGTAAGATAGCGGGAGTGTACACCGGGGAGCTGTTTTTT	CASSKIAGVYTGELFF
TRBD2	TRBV6-1	TRBJ2-1	.	TGTGCCAGCAGTGAGGGACTAGCGGGAGGCCATGAGCAGTTCTTC	CASSEGLAGGHEQFF
TRBD1	TRBV7-9	TRBJ2-7	.	TGTGCCAGCAGCTTAGAGAAGGGGGCTAGCTCCTACGAGCAGTACTTC	CASSLEKGASSYEQYF
TRBD1	TRBV20-1	TRBJ2-7	.	TGCAGTGCCCTGACAGGGGACAGGGAGTACGAGCAGTACTTC	CSALTGDREYEQYF
.	TRBV6-6	TRBJ2-3	few	TGTGCCAGCAGTTACCACCAAGTCGCAGATACGCAGTATTTT	CASSYHQVADTQYF
.	TRBV6-1	TRBJ1-1	many	TGTGCCAGCAGTGAAGCCGGCAGGAACACTGAAGCTTTCTTT	CASSEAGRNTEAFF
.	TRBV5-5	TRBJ2-2	.	TGTGCCAGCAGCCCCAGGGATATCGGGGAGCTGTTTTTT	CASSPRDIGELFF
TRBD1	TRBV5-1	TRBJ2-7	.	TGCGCCAGCAGCACCCGGGGACAGGGGGCCCACGAGCAGTACTTC	CASSTRGQGAHEQYF
TRBD1	TRBV7-2	TRBJ1-2	.	TGTCAGGGGGCGCAAAGTTATTATGGCTACACCTTC	CQGAQSYYGYTF
.	TRBV6-1	TRBJ1-2	few	TGTGCCAGCATTGGGACACCTGCTAACTATGGCTACACCTTC	CASIGTPANYGYTF
TRBD1	TRBV14	TRBJ2-2	few	TGTGCCAGCAGCCTGGGACAGTACACCGGGGAGCTGTTTTTT	CASSLGQYTGELFF
.	TRBV12-3/TRBV12-4	TRBJ1-1	many	TGTGCCAGCACCTATACCGGGGCGAACACTGAAGCTTTCTTT	CASTYTGANTEAFF
.	TRBV6-2/TRBV6-3	TRBJ2-3	few	TGTGCCAGCAGTTACTTGTCCGTAACTAATAGCCCAAGCACAGATACGCAGTATTTT	CASSYLSVTNSPSTDTQYF
.	TRBV29-1	TRBJ1-2	many	TGCAGCACCGATGGGGGACCAGGGGGCTACACCTTC	CSTDGGPGGYTF
.	TRBV3-1	TRBJ1-5	many	TGTGCCAGCAGCCAAGATAATCGGGGCCGGCATCAGCCCCAGCATTTT	CASSQDNRGRHQPQHF
.	TRBV20-1	TRBJ2-1	many	TGCAGTGCTAGAGGTGGGGCCGGCTACAATGAGCAGTTCTTC	CSARGGAGYNEQFF
TRBD1	TRBV30	TRBJ2-7	few	TGTGCCTGGGAAACGGGACAGGGGGCCTACGAGCAGTACTTC	CAWETGQGAYEQYF
.	TRBV6-5	TRBJ2-5	.	TGTGCCAGCAGTTACGTCGGTGAGACCCAGTACTTC	CASSYVGETQYF
TRBD1	TRBV28	TRBJ1-3	many	TGTGCCAGCAGGTGGGACAGGGGGCTCGGAAACACCATATATTTT	CASRWDRGLGNTIYF